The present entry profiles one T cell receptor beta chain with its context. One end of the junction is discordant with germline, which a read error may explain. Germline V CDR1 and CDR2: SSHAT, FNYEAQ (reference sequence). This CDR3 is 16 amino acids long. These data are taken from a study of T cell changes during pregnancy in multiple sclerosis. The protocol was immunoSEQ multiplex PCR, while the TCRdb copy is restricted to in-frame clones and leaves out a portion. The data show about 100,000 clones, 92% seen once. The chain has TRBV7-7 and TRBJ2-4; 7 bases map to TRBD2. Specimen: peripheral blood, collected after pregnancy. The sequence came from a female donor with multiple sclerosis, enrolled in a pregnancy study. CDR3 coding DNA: TGTGCTAGCAGCCCAGAGGTGGCGGGAGAGAAAAACATTCAGTACTTC. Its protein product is CASSPEVAGEKNIQYF.